This record concerns one T cell receptor (beta chain) sequence. Its antigen remains unidentified. The CDR3 goes on 3 residues after the read ends, and that part is filled in from the germline J gene. These data originate in a study of Tregs in tolerant kidney transplant recipients. CDR3 size: 17 residues. V shed 0 bases, J shed 3 bases, and the junction held 8 bases outside the gene matches. Germline V gene data show CDR1 as SGHRS and CDR2 as YFSETQ. Study findings and constraints: Tolerant patients' donor-specific Tregs expanded beyond overall Tregs, suggesting antigen-driven growth. Findings come from small patient numbers and require larger validation.

CD4+CD25+CD127- Tregs, CD4+CD25- non-Tregs, CD4 and CD8 cells were sorted. TCRdb keeps only in-frame clones here, not all; method: immunoSEQ multiplex PCR. The sample data list 50,000 or so clones. This TCR was recovered from a human donor who received a combined kidney and bone marrow transplant. Sequencing was performed on CD4+ T cells from blood, taken before the transplant. The chain combines TRBV5-1 with TRBJ2-3, with 9 bases aligning to TRBD1. CDR3 loop: CASSLAPGTGLTDTQYF. CDR3 DNA, as far as it was read: TGCGCCAGCAGCTTGGCTCCCGGGACAGGGCTAACAGATACG.